A selection of T cell receptor beta chains follows, all from one sample in a study of cytomegalovirus exposure and HLA in healthy donors. TCRdb's table, derived via immunoSEQ multiplex PCR, lists solely in-frame clones and lacks some. The data hold about 130,000 clones, with less than 85% observed a single time. Specimen: PBMCs. The receptors were sampled from a woman aged 35 to 49 in good health and CMV-seropositive. The CDR3 runs from the conserved cysteine through the conserved F or W. The D gene is left open where the match is weak. Clone size is not always given. Where it is, it says once, few, many or a class for expanded clones.

>TRBV28|TRBJ1-1|-|-
CASIQGSTEAFF
TGTGCCAGCATCCAGGGGAGCACTGAAGCTTTCTTT
>TRBV28|TRBJ2-7|once|TRBD2
CASLAGGAYEQYF
TGTGCCAGCCTAGCGGGAGGCGCCTACGAGCAGTACTTC
>TRBV6-4|TRBJ2-1|-|TRBD2
CASSATSGAYNEQFF
TGTGCCAGCAGCGCGACTAGCGGGGCTTACAATGAGCAGTTCTTC
>TRBV2|TRBJ2-2|-|-
CASSVLGANTGELFF
TGTGCCAGCAGTGTCCTAGGAGCGAACACCGGGGAGCTGTTTTTT
>TRBV18|TRBJ1-1|few|-
CASSPPLLNTEAFF
TGTGCCAGCTCACCACCCCTTTTGAACACTGAAGCTTTCTTT
>TRBV11-3|TRBJ2-7|-|-
CASSLDFGEQYF
TGTGCCAGCAGCTTAGATTTCGGCGAGCAGTACTTC
>TRBV19|TRBJ1-6|-|TRBD1
CASSLGQALHF
TGTGCCAGTAGTCTGGGACAGGCCCTCCACTTT
>TRBV7-2|TRBJ2-5|-|TRBD2
CASSLFLGAGVGETQYF
TGTGCCAGCAGCTTATTTCTCGGCGCGGGAGTAGGAGAGACCCAGTACTTC
>TRBV30|TRBJ2-7|once|-
CAWSGGLTYEQYF
TGTGCCTGGAGCGGGGGACTTACCTACGAGCAGTACTTC
>TRBV7-3|TRBJ2-7|-|-
CASSGRLTVSYEQYF
TGTGCCAGCAGCGGCCGACTGACAGTTTCCTACGAGCAGTACTTC
>TRBV29-1|TRBJ2-1|-|-
CSVPKGSTGSYNEQFF
TGCAGCGTCCCCAAAGGTTCGACAGGCTCCTACAATGAGCAGTTCTTC
>TRBV6-1|TRBJ1-5|once|-
CASTREINQPQHF
TGTGCCAGCACGAGGGAAATCAATCAGCCCCAGCATTTT
>TRBV7-7|TRBJ2-2|-|TRBD2
CASSSQGPGLATGELFF
TGTGCTAGCAGCTCCCAGGGCCCGGGACTAGCGACCGGGGAGCTGTTTTTT
>TRBV4-2|TRBJ1-5|-|-
CASSQERDQPQHF
TGTGCCAGCAGCCAAGAGAGAGATCAGCCCCAGCATTTT
>TRBV4-3|TRBJ2-7|few|-
CASSQGRAGEQYF
TGCGCCAGCAGCCAGGGCAGGGCAGGCGAGCAGTACTTC
>TRBV27|TRBJ2-3|-|-
CASSLFEQVGDTQYF
TGTGCCAGCAGTTTATTTGAGCAGGTGGGAGATACGCAGTATTTT
>TRBV19|TRBJ2-1|few|-
CASSRGGGRLDEQFF
TGTGCCAGTTCAAGAGGGGGGGGGCGCCTAGATGAGCAGTTCTTC
>TRBV7-2|TRBJ1-2|-|TRBD1
CASSPETGTERMWGYTF
TGTGCCAGCAGCCCAGAGACCGGGACAGAAAGGATGTGGGGCTACACCTTC
>TRBV5-8|TRBJ1-3|few|-
CASSLEGAAGNTIYF
TGTGCCAGCAGCTTGGAAGGGGCGGCTGGAAACACCATATATTTT
>TRBV9|TRBJ2-1|few|-
CASSVAPGRSYNEQFF
TGTGCCAGCAGCGTAGCTCCGGGGAGGTCCTACAATGAGCAGTTCTTC
>TRBV28|TRBJ2-7|-|TRBD2
CASIDGRNYEQYF
TGTGCCAGCATAGACGGGAGGAACTACGAGCAGTACTTC
>TRBV7-3|TRBJ2-1|-|TRBD2
CASSSYSGSNEQFF
TGTGCCAGCAGCTCCTATAGCGGGAGCAATGAGCAGTTCTTC
>TRBV6-5|TRBJ2-7|-|TRBD2
CASSYSRLAGSGEQYF
TGTGCCAGCAGTTACTCGCGTCTAGCGGGGTCCGGGGAGCAGTACTTC
>TRBV5-6|TRBJ1-5|-|-
CASSFRRGNQPQHF
TGTGCCAGCAGCTTCCGTCGGGGGAATCAGCCCCAGCATTTT
>TRBV9|TRBJ2-7|-|TRBD2
CASSVGVTSENHF
TGTGCCAGCAGCGTAGGGGTGACTAGCGAAAACCACTTC
>TRBV27|TRBJ2-7|-|TRBD1
CASSAGQGAYEQYF
TGTGCCAGCAGTGCCGGACAGGGTGCCTACGAGCAGTACTTC
>TRBV19|TRBJ1-6|-|-
CASCPGGLGSPLHF
TGTGCCAGCTGCCCCGGGGGATTGGGTTCACCCCTCCACTTT
>TRBV27|TRBJ2-1|-|-
CASSFSLYSVGNNEQFF
TGTGCCAGCAGTTTCTCCCTCTATAGCGTGGGGAACAATGAGCAGTTCTTC
>TRBV10-3|TRBJ2-3|-|TRBD1
CAISGFQQGVVYTQYF
TGTGCCATCAGTGGGTTTCAGCAGGGGGTTGTGTATACGCAGTATTTT
>TRBV10-3|TRBJ2-7|-|TRBD1
CAISENSGQRVYEQYF
TGTGCCATCAGTGAAAATTCGGGACAGAGGGTCTACGAGCAGTACTTC
>TRBV5-3|TRBJ1-3|once|-
CARSLEAGRSTIYF
TGTGCCAGAAGCTTGGAGGCAGGGAGGAGTACCATATATTTT
>TRBV2|TRBJ1-2|-|-
CASSTIDGNYGYTF
TGTGCCAGCAGTACTATAGACGGAAACTATGGCTACACCTTC
>TRBV19|TRBJ1-1|-|-
CASSKQENTEAFF
TGTGCCAGTAGCAAACAGGAGAACACTGAAGCTTTCTTT
>TRBV2|TRBJ2-5|-|-
CASTRDNQETQYF
TGTGCCAGCACCCGGGACAATCAAGAGACCCAGTACTTC
>TRBV21-1|TRBJ2-7|-|-
CASSRRQRSYEQYF
TGTGCCAGCAGCCGCCGACAGAGATCCTACGAGCAGTACTTC
>TRBV19|TRBJ1-1|-|TRBD1
CASSTTRQGSGNTEAFF
TGTGCCAGTAGTACCACCAGACAGGGGTCGGGGAACACTGAAGCTTTCTTT
>TRBV29-1|TRBJ1-1|-|-
CSVVNPGRRTEAFF
TGCAGCGTTGTTAACCCAGGGCGACGCACTGAAGCTTTCTTT
>TRBV7-9|TRBJ1-1|-|TRBD1
CASSLALGQGGNTEAFF
TGTGCCAGCAGCTTAGCTCTCGGGCAGGGGGGGAACACTGAAGCTTTCTTT
>TRBV9|TRBJ2-3|-|TRBD1
CASSAGGRTFVDTQYF
TGTGCCAGCAGCGCAGGGGGACGGACGTTTGTGGATACGCAGTATTTT
>TRBV19|TRBJ1-4|few|-
CASRDKFSAANEKLFF
TGTGCCAGTAGGGACAAGTTCTCTGCCGCTAATGAAAAACTGTTTTTT
>TRBV2|TRBJ1-2|-|-
CASSGQGLIYGYTF
TGTGCCAGCAGTGGTCAGGGGTTGATCTATGGCTACACCTTC
>TRBV21-1|TRBJ1-3|few|-
CASSRTGSRNTIYF
TGTGCCAGCAGCCGGACAGGGTCCCGAAACACCATATATTTT
>TRBV6-4|TRBJ1-1|once|-
CASRADRLNTEAFF
TGTGCCAGCAGAGCTGACAGACTGAACACTGAAGCTTTCTTT
>TRBV6-1|TRBJ1-6|-|-
CASSEILGENSYNSPLHF
TGTGCCAGCAGTGAAATTTTAGGGGAAAACTCCTATAATTCACCCCTCCACTTT
>TRBV5-1|TRBJ1-4|-|-
CASSTALNEKLFF
TGCGCCAGCAGCACAGCCCTTAATGAAAAACTGTTTTTT
>TRBV2|TRBJ1-5|-|-
CASSGEGRGSNQPQHF
TGTGCCAGCAGTGGAGAAGGAAGGGGCAGCAATCAGCCCCAGCATTTT
>TRBV6-4|TRBJ2-6|-|-
CASPTGSSGANVLTF
TGTGCCAGCCCGACAGGAAGCTCTGGGGCCAACGTCCTGACTTTC
>TRBV5-4|TRBJ2-7|-|TRBD1
CASSLGNRGREQYF
TGTGCCAGCAGCTTGGGTAACAGGGGGCGCGAGCAGTACTTC
>TRBV6-5|TRBJ1-1|-|-
CASTHGTRGNTEAFF
TGTGCCAGCACACACGGAACAAGGGGGAACACTGAAGCTTTCTTT